Below are 18 T cell receptor beta chains sequenced from a single sample in a study of blood T cells in healthy people across ages. A sample-barcoded 5' primer and a J-beta primer mix were used in a second PCR of roughly 7 to 12 cycles. TCRdb reprocessed the 5' RACE reads with MiXCR, giving one entry per CDR3 protein. This table holds fewer than 900,000 distinct CDR3 sequences, 43% found once. Sequenced material: blood. These receptors all stem from a woman between 55 and 75 years old in good health.

V and J are TRBV7-9 and TRBJ2-1, with D maybe TRBD1 (6 bases). There are 15 residues in the CDR3. Trimming shortened V by 1 base and J by 7 bases, and 14 bases separated the two germline ends. Germline loops: CDR1 SEHNR, CDR2 FQNEAQ (reference sequence). As DNA, the CDR3 is TGTGCCAGCAGCTTAGGGGCGGACAGAGTTAATGAGCAGTTCTTC. It encodes CASSLGADRVNEQFF.

The chain combines TRBV5-1 with TRBJ1-2; no firm D call. This CDR3 is built from 16 residues. Trimming stripped 0 bases from V and 13 bases from J, with 25 bases between. Germline CDR1 SGHRS, CDR2 YFSETQ. The CDR3 DNA sequence: TGCGCCAGCAGCTTGGGAGTAGGGTCTGTTATGGCTACGTTCACCTTC. Its translation is CASSLGVGSVMATFTF.

The rearrangement uses TRBV3-1 and TRBJ2-7, with 10 bases lining up with TRBD2. After removal of 1 base from V and 2 bases from J, the junction contained 2 bases not matched to a gene. This CDR3 spans 15 amino acids. The germline gives CDR1 LGHDT, CDR2 YNNKEL (reference sequence). The CDR3 region is CASSQVTSGPYEQYF. CDR3 DNA sequence: TGTGCCAGCAGCCAAGTGACTAGCGGGCCCTACGAGCAGTACTTC.

The V call is TRBV5-1, the J call TRBJ2-3, with 7 positions matching TRBD2. Germline V gene lookup returns CDR1 SGHRS and CDR2 YFSETQ. Unmatched junction bases numbered 17, after V lost 9 bases and J lost 7 bases. This CDR3 has 15 amino acids. The CDR3 here is CATRTSGTQGNTQYF. As DNA, the CDR3 is TGCGCCACCAGGACGAGCGGGACTCAGGGAAATACGCAGTATTTT. The whole variable domain, remainder taken from reference TRBV5-1 and TRBJ2-3, is KAGVTQTPRYLIKTRGQQVTLSCSPISGHRSVSWYQQTPGQGLQFLFEYFSETQRNKGNFPGRFSGRQFSNSRSEMNVSTLELGDSALYLCATRTSGTQGNTQYFGPGTRLTVL.

The rearrangement joins TRBV7-3 to TRBJ2-1, with 7 positions matching TRBD2. CDR1 and CDR2 (germline): SGHTA, FQGTGA. The CDR3 covers 13 residues. Germline trimming cut 11 bases from V and 6 bases from J; bases unmatched to any gene: 10. The CDR3 nucleotides are TGTGCCTCTTCAGCGGCGGGGGTCAATGAGCAGTTCTTC. It translates to CASSAAGVNEQFF.

The CDR3 DNA reads TGCGCCAGCAGCTTCGAGGGGTCCGGCTACACCTTC. Amino acid sequence: CASSFEGSGYTF. V gene TRBV5-1 combines with J gene TRBJ1-2; a possible D gene is TRBD1 (5 bases). V shed 2 bases and J shed 8 bases, with 10 bases lying between them. Germline CDR1 SGHRS, CDR2 YFSETQ. The CDR3 runs to 12 residues.

This chain uses TRBV2 with TRBJ2-6; the D is unclear. Per germline, CDR1 SNHLY and CDR2 FYNNEI. The CDR3 covers 14 residues. The ends were cut back, 4 bases at V and 1 base at J, with 5 bases in the middle. CDR3 DNA sequence: TGTGCCAGCAGTGGTCGGTCTGGGGCCAACGTCCTGACTTTC. Protein sequence: CASSGRSGANVLTF.

The V and J genes are TRBV15 and TRBJ2-3; D is perhaps TRBD2 (5 bases). Germline loops: CDR1 LNHNV, CDR2 YYDKDF (reference sequence). The CDR3 has 15 amino acids. The V and J ends lost 1 base and 3 bases respectively, with 11 bases between them. As DNA, the CDR3 is TGTGCCACCAGCAGAGGGTCGAGGGAGACAGATACGCAGTATTTT. This sequence encodes CATSRGSRETDTQYF. Together with reference TRBV15 and TRBJ2-3, the CDR3 gives the full variable domain: DAMVIQNPRYQVTQFGKPVTLSCSQTLNHNVMYWYQQKSSQAPKLLFHYYDKDFNNEADTPDNFQSRRPNTSFCFLDIRSPGLGDTAMYLCATSRGSRETDTQYFGPGTRLTVL.

This clonotype has more than one count but fewer than ten. CDR3: CASSVAGTTNSPLHF. The DNA for the CDR3 is TGTGCCAGCAGCGTAGCGGGGACAACTAATTCACCCCTCCACTTT. The rearrangement joins TRBV9 to TRBJ1-6; perhaps TRBD1 as D (6 bases). Trimming took 0 bases from V and 6 from J, leaving 10 bases between them. CDR1 is SGDLS and CDR2 is YYNGEE in the germline V gene. The length of the CDR3 is 15 residues.

This clonotype was found many times. The V call is TRBV4-3, the J call TRBJ2-3; 10 nucleotides agree with TRBD2. In germline, CDR1 is LGHNA, CDR2 YSLEER. The CDR3 covers 16 residues. V shed 0 bases and J 9 bases; nucleotides not matched to a gene: 9. The CDR3 sequence is CASSQEVGAGGNTQYF. The CDR3 DNA sequence: TGCGCCAGCAGCCAAGAAGTCGGAGCGGGAGGGAACACGCAGTATTTT.

The chain uses TRBV29-1 and TRBJ2-1; TRBD2 agrees at 7 bases. CDR1 and CDR2 (germline): SQVTM, ANQGSEA. Germline trimming cut 7 bases from V and 13 bases from J; bases unmatched to any gene: 10. The CDR3 loop spans 11 amino acids. As DNA, the CDR3 is TGCAGCGGTGAGCGGGGAGTGAAACAGTTCTTC. Its protein product is CSGERGVKQFF.

This clonotype has ten or more counts. CDR3 nucleotide sequence: TGCAGTGCTAGAGACTCCTCTGGACTAGCAGGGAGACCAGATACGCAGTATTTT. Protein sequence: CSARDSSGLAGRPDTQYF. The rearrangement uses TRBV20-1 and TRBJ2-3, with 8 bases aligning to TRBD2. V lost 0 bases to trimming and J lost 4 bases; unmatched junction nucleotides: 15. Germline V CDR1 and CDR2: DFQATT, SNEGSKA (reference sequence). The CDR3 loop spans 18 amino acids.

This rearrangement joins TRBV20-1 to TRBJ2-7, with no clear D. The last part of the DNA fits TRBJ2-5 better; the J call may be wrong. Germline V CDR1 and CDR2: DFQATT, SNEGSKA (reference sequence). The CDR3 totals 15 residues. The CDR3 coding sequence is TGCAGTGCTAGAGCCCCCGGGCCGATGTGGGAGACCCAGTACTTC. Its protein is CSARAPGPMWETQYF.

The chain has TRBV28 and TRBJ2-5; D unresolved. The CDR3 runs 14 residues. Germline CDR1 MDHEN, CDR2 SYDVKM. V was clipped by 5 bases and J by 2 bases, with 12 bases between them. The CDR3 spells CASSRFPQQETQYF. For the CDR3, the DNA is TGTGCCAGCAGTCGGTTCCCACAGCAAGAGACCCAGTACTTC.

The V and J genes are TRBV12-3 or TRBV12-4 and TRBJ1-2; TRBD1 matches at 9 bases. The V gene end was trimmed by 6 bases and the J gene end by 8 bases; junction bases not matched to a gene: 16. This CDR3 spans 16 amino acids. CDR3 amino acids: CASREPGTGSAKGYTF. DNA of the CDR3: TGTGCCAGCAGAGAACCGGGGACAGGGAGCGCGAAAGGCTACACCTTC.

The J gene is TRBJ1-5, the V gene TRBV18, with D perhaps matching TRBD1 (5 bases). V was trimmed by 2 bases and J by 5 bases, leaving 13 bases between them. Looked up from germline, CDR1 is KGHSH and CDR2 is LQKENI. This CDR3 spans 15 amino acids. CDR3 residues: CASSPTRVGDQPQHF. The CDR3 bases are TGTGCCAGCTCACCAACCAGGGTAGGCGATCAGCCCCAGCATTTT.

About this clonotype: At one end the junction does not follow the germline gene, possibly because of a read error. This CDR3 is CASSGGTSGYNKQFF. The CDR3 DNA reads as TGCGCCAGCAGCGGGGGGACTAGCGGCTACAATAAGCAGTTCTTC. The rearrangement links TRBV5-1 to TRBJ2-1, with 11 bases that match TRBD2. The CDR3 is 15 residues long. CDR1 and CDR2 from the germline V gene are SGHRS and YFSETQ.

This clonotype has just a few counts. The chain carries TRBV2 and TRBJ2-1, with D unresolved. The CDR3 runs to 13 residues. Germline CDR1 and CDR2: SNHLY and FYNNEI. Trimming pared 7 bases from V and 3 bases from J, leaving 10 bases between. DNA of the CDR3: TGTGCCAGCATGGGTTACAGCTACAATGAGCAGTTCTTC. Its translation: CASMGYSYNEQFF.